The 26 T cell receptor beta chains in this list originate from one sample, sequenced in a study of blood T cell repertoires in COVID-19. Measured with immunoSEQ multiplex PCR; TCRdb has only the in-frame clones, and not every one. The sample carries roughly 340,000 clones, roughly nine tenths recorded once. Sequencing was carried out using PBMCs or T cells enriched from blood (not recorded which). All receptors derive from a man younger than 35 who had recovered from COVID-19.

The V and J genes are TRBV4-3 and TRBJ1-1; D may be TRBD1 (5 bases). Germline values: CDR1 LGHNA, CDR2 YSLEER. V dropped 0 bases and J dropped 4 bases, with 6 bases sitting between them. The CDR3 runs to 13 residues. The CDR3 protein is CASSQERGTEAFF. The DNA for the CDR3 is TGCGCCAGCAGCCAAGAAAGGGGCACTGAAGCTTTCTTT.

This chain uses TRBV4-3 with TRBJ2-4; perhaps TRBD2 as D (6 bases). Trimming stripped 4 bases from V and 1 base from J, with 14 bases between. The CDR3 sequence is 16 residues long. CDR1 and CDR2 from the germline V gene are LGHNA and YSLEER. In DNA form, the CDR3 reads TGCGCCAGCAGCCTTCGACTAGTCGGTGCCAAAAACATTCAGTACTTC. Translating gives CASSLRLVGAKNIQYF.

This chain uses TRBV15 with TRBJ2-5; D is uncertain. The CDR3 totals 14 residues. Trimming pared 4 bases from V and 0 bases from J, leaving 9 bases between. Germline lookup yields CDR1 LNHNV and CDR2 YYDKDF (reference sequence). Here the CDR3 DNA reads TGTGCCACCAGCACGTCAGGAAACCAAGAGACCCAGTACTTC. Translation gives CATSTSGNQETQYF.

The gene calls are TRBV30 and TRBJ2-7; 8 bases line up with TRBD1. The CDR3 length is 13 residues. Trimming removed 5 bases from V and 1 base from J; junction bases left unmatched: 4. The V gene's germline CDR1 is GTSNPN and CDR2 SVGIG (reference sequence). CDR3 in amino acids: CAWARQGSYEQYF. The CDR3 nucleotides read TGTGCCTGGGCAAGACAGGGGTCCTACGAGCAGTACTTC.

A single count supports this clone. This chain connects TRBV11-1 to TRBJ1-1; unclear D gene. This CDR3 contains 15 residues. Germline lookup yields CDR1 SGHAT and CDR2 FQDESV (reference sequence). Trimming removed 1 base at V and 1 base at J, with 10 bases between. This chain's CDR3 is CASSLGSGRNTEAFF. Here the CDR3 DNA reads TGTGCCAGCAGCTTAGGTTCCGGGAGGAACACTGAAGCTTTCTTT.

V and J are TRBV7-2 and TRBJ2-1; TRBD2 matches at 9 bases. The trim removed 6 bases at V and 10 bases at J, leaving 10 bases unmatched. CDR1 is SGHTA and CDR2 is FQGNSA in the germline V gene. The CDR3 length is 14 residues. The CDR3 DNA is TGTGCCAGCAGAGACAGCGGGGGGCCAGGGGAGCAGTTCTTC. Amino acids: CASRDSGGPGEQFF.

The rearrangement links TRBV7-2 to TRBJ2-1; 10 bases are shared with TRBD2. Germline lookup yields CDR1 SGHTA and CDR2 FQGNSA. The CDR3 consists of 15 residues. Trimming at V came to 4 bases and at J to 4 bases, leaving 4 bases not matched to a gene. CDR3 nucleotide sequence: TGTGCCAGCAGCTCCACGGGACTAGCGTACAATGAGCAGTTCTTC. This sequence encodes CASSSTGLAYNEQFF.

The chain links TRBV20-1 to TRBJ1-3; no definite D call. Deletions cut 8 bases from V and 4 bases from J, with 9 bases between. This CDR3 contains 11 residues. Germline CDR1 and CDR2: DFQATT and SNEGSKA (reference sequence). The CDR3 is CSTAKGNTIYF. The CDR3 bases are TGCAGTACCGCGAAGGGAAACACCATATATTTT.

The CDR3 coding sequence is TGTGCCAGCTCACCCCCGGGGGAGGCCTCTTACAATGAGCAGTTCTTC. This codes for CASSPPGEASYNEQFF. The rearrangement links TRBV18 to TRBJ2-1, with TRBD2 as a possible D gene (6 bases). The CDR3 runs to 16 residues. Trimming cost V 3 bases and J 4 bases, with 16 bases left between them. Germline V gene sequence: CDR1 KGHSH, CDR2 LQKENI.

V and J are TRBV4-2 and TRBJ1-2, with 7 positions matching TRBD1. CDR3 length: 16 residues. The V and J ends lost 2 bases and 8 bases, in that order; junction bases with no gene match: 14. From germline, CDR1 is LGHNA and CDR2 YNFKEQ. For the CDR3, the DNA is TGTGCCAGCAGCCAACAAAGCGACACAGGGGAGCGGGGCTACACCTTC. Translated: CASSQQSDTGERGYTF.

This rearrangement joins TRBV6-5 to TRBJ2-7; tentatively, D is TRBD2 (6 bases). This CDR3 has 16 residues. Germline lookup yields CDR1 MNHEY and CDR2 SVGAGI. The germline V and J ends were trimmed by 0 bases and 3 bases, with 15 bases remaining between them. CDR3: CASSYSASESVYEQYF. DNA for the CDR3: TGTGCCAGCAGTTACTCTGCTAGCGAGAGCGTCTACGAGCAGTACTTC.

This clone was detected a few times. The chain employs TRBV3-1 (or the pseudogene TRBV3-2) and TRBJ2-3; D gene ambiguous. The V and J ends lost 4 bases and 4 bases respectively, with 6 bases between them. The germline gives CDR1 LGHDT, CDR2 YNNKEL (reference sequence). There are 12 residues in the CDR3. This CDR3 is CASSRLADTQYF. CDR3 in DNA: TGTGCCAGCAGCCGACTCGCAGATACGCAGTATTTT.

The V gene is TRBV10-1, the J gene TRBJ2-5, with D uncertain. CDR3 size: 9 residues. Germline CDR1 reads WNHNN; CDR2 reads SYGVQD (reference sequence). V lost 8 bases and J lost 7, with 5 bases in between. The CDR3 region has the DNA TGCGCCAGCTGGGCGACCCAGTACTTC. This sequence encodes CASWATQYF.

The chain couples TRBV6-5 to TRBJ2-7; 12 nucleotides line up with TRBD1. This CDR3 has 16 amino acids. V shed 0 bases and J 7 bases; nucleotides not matched to a gene: 7. CDR1 is MNHEY and CDR2 is SVGAGI in the germline V gene. CDR3 sequence: CASSYSTGQGAREQYF. The CDR3, as DNA: TGTGCCAGCAGTTACTCGACGGGACAGGGGGCGAGGGAGCAGTACTTC.

In this sample, this clone turned up a few times. This rearrangement joins TRBV28 to TRBJ1-1; D unresolved. The germline V and J ends were trimmed by 6 bases and 10 bases, with 21 bases remaining between them. This CDR3 region has 14 residues. In germline, CDR1 is MDHEN, CDR2 SYDVKM. The CDR3 nucleotides are TGTGCCAGCAGCCCTCCAGCGCTTCCCTTGTTAGCTTTCTTT. Translated, it gives CASSPPALPLLAFF. Full variable domain (outside the CDR3, taken from reference TRBV28 and TRBJ1-1): DVKVTQSSRYLVKRTGEKVFLECVQDMDHENMFWYRQDPGLGLRLIYFSYDVKMKEKGDIPEGYSVSREKKERFSLILESASTNQTSMYLCASSPPALPLLAFFGQGTRLTVV.

The chain has TRBV19 and TRBJ1-5; no clear D. The CDR3 extends over 16 amino acids. V lost 6 bases and J 0 bases, leaving 15 bases between the germline ends. Per the germline V gene, CDR1 is LNHDA and CDR2 is SQIVND (reference sequence). The CDR3 sequence: CASRPPGAHSNQPQHF. CDR3 bases: TGTGCCAGTAGGCCCCCCGGAGCCCATAGCAATCAGCCCCAGCATTTT.

The V gene is TRBV3-1 (or the pseudogene TRBV3-2), the J gene TRBJ2-7, with 7 bases fitting TRBD1. In germline, CDR1 is LGHDT, CDR2 YNNKEL (reference sequence). J lost 3 bases, V lost 4 bases, and 27 bases had no gene match. There are 21 residues in the CDR3. The CDR3 sequence: CASSPLGGERGRNKKGYEQYF. The CDR3 nucleotides read TGTGCCAGCAGCCCCCTCGGTGGGGAGAGGGGGCGAAATAAAAAAGGCTACGAGCAGTACTTC.

This chain joins TRBV2 and TRBJ1-6; the D gene is possibly TRBD1 (5 bases). The CDR3 extends over 15 amino acids. The V gene's germline CDR1 is SNHLY and CDR2 FYNNEI. Deletions cut 7 bases from V and 5 bases from J, with 15 bases between. CDR3 sequence reads: CASNEGVTNNSPLHF. In nucleotides, the CDR3 is TGTGCCAGCAACGAAGGGGTGACCAATAATTCACCCCTCCACTTT.

The chain couples TRBV5-6 to TRBJ2-7; D might be TRBD1 (6 bases). Germline CDR1 is SGHDT and CDR2 is YYEEEE. The CDR3 loop spans 16 amino acids. Deletions cut 1 base from V and 0 bases from J, with 14 bases between. This chain's CDR3 is CASSLRGSRFSYEQYF. CDR3 bases: TGTGCCAGCAGCTTGAGGGGGTCCCGTTTCTCCTACGAGCAGTACTTC. Looking up the rest from reference TRBV5-6 and TRBJ2-7 gives the full variable domain: DAGVTQSPTHLIKTRGQQVTLRCSPKSGHDTVSWYQQALGQGPQFIFQYYEEEERQRGNFPDRFSGHQFPNYSSELNVNALLLGDSALYLCASSLRGSRFSYEQYFGPGTRLTVT.

This clone was detected only once. The gene calls are TRBV12-5 and TRBJ1-5; a weak D match, TRBD1 (5 bases). Per germline, CDR1 LGHNT and CDR2 FRNRAP. V was pared by 4 bases and J by 4 bases, with 14 bases between. The CDR3 contains 15 residues. The CDR3 DNA reads TGTGCTAGTGGTTCAAACCCGTACAGGAATCAGCCCCAGCATTTT. This sequence encodes CASGSNPYRNQPQHF.

This chain uses TRBV6-5 with TRBJ1-5; the D is unclear. The germline gives CDR1 MNHEY, CDR2 SVGAGI. The CDR3 contains 14 residues. V was shortened by 5 bases and J by 11 bases, with 19 bases between the two germline ends. The CDR3 here is CASSPTPRVWSQHF. The CDR3 bases are TGTGCCAGCAGTCCAACCCCGAGGGTTTGGTCCCAGCATTTT.

V is TRBV5-5 and J is TRBJ1-5; a possible D gene is TRBD1 (6 bases). CDR3 length: 16 amino acids. Per the germline V gene, CDR1 is SGHKS and CDR2 is YYEKEE (reference sequence). Trimming cost V 0 bases and J 4 bases, with 14 bases left between them. CDR3 residues: CASSLAGGAFNQPQHF. The CDR3 DNA is TGTGCCAGCAGCTTGGCCGGGGGGGCATTTAATCAGCCCCAGCATTTT.

V is TRBV18 and J is TRBJ1-1; 10 bases are shared with TRBD1. CDR1 KGHSH and CDR2 LQKENI come from the germline V gene. The junction had 5 bases not matched to a gene; V was cut back by 0 bases and J by 10 bases. The CDR3 spans 14 residues. CDR3 sequence: CASSPPSWTGGAFF. CDR3 nucleotides: TGTGCCAGCTCACCACCCTCGTGGACAGGGGGAGCTTTCTTT. Full variable domain (missing parts from reference TRBV18 and TRBJ1-1): NAGVMQNPRHLVRRRGQEARLRCSPMKGHSHVYWYRQLPEEGLKFMVYLQKENIIDESGMPKERFSAEFPKEGPSILRIQQVVRGDSAAYFCASSPPSWTGGAFFGQGTRLTVV.

The chain couples TRBV14 to TRBJ1-1, with D unclear. Trimming shortened V by 4 bases and J by 6 bases, and 18 bases separated the two germline ends. Germline V CDR1 and CDR2: SGHDN, FVKESK. This CDR3 region has 15 residues. The DNA of the CDR3 is TGTGCCAGCAGCCCCCCCGGTGAGCTTCTACCTGAAGCTTTCTTT. This translates into CASSPPGELLPEAFF.

CDR3 coding DNA: TGTGCCAGCAGCCCAGCAGGGACTAGCGGGGTGAATGAGCAGTTCTTC. It specifies CASSPAGTSGVNEQFF. The chain has TRBV3-1 (or the pseudogene TRBV3-2) and TRBJ2-1; TRBD2 matches 13 bases. Per the germline V gene, CDR1 is LGHDT and CDR2 is YNNKEL (reference sequence). The CDR3 consists of 16 residues. The junction had 7 bases not matched to a gene; V was cut back by 4 bases and J by 7 bases.

The chain has TRBV5-1 and TRBJ1-3, with D hard to call. This CDR3 has 13 residues. Germline loops: CDR1 SGHRS, CDR2 YFSETQ. V was shortened by 5 bases and J by 0 bases, with 6 bases between the two germline ends. This CDR3 reads CASRESSGNTIYF. The CDR3 DNA follows: TGCGCCAGCAGAGAGAGCTCTGGAAACACCATATATTTT.